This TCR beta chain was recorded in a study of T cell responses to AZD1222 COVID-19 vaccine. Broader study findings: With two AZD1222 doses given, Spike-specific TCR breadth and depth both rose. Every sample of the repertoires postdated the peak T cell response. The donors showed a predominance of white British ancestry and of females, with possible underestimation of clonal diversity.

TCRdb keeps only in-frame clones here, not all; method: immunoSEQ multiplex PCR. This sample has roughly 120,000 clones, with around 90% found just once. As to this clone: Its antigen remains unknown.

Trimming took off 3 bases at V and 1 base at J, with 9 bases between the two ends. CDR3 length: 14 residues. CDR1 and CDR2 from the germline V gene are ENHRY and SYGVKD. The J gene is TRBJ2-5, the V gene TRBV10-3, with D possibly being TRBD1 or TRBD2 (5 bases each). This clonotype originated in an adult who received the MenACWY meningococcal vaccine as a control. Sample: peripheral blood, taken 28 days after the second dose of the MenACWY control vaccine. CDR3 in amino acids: CAISDPGTQETQYF. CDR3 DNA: TGTGCCATCAGTGATCCGGGGACCCAAGAGACCCAGTACTTC.